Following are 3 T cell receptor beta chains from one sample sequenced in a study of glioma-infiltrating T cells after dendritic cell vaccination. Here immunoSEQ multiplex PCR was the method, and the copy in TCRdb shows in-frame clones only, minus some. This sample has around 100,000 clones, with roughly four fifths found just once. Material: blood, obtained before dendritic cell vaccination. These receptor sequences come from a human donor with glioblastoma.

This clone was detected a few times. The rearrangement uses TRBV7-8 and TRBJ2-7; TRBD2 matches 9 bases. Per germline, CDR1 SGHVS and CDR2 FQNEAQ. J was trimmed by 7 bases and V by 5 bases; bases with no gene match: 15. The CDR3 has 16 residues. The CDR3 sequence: CASSPRGLAGSGEQYF. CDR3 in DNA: TGTGCCAGCAGCCCTCGGGGGCTAGCGGGGTCCGGGGAGCAGTACTTC.

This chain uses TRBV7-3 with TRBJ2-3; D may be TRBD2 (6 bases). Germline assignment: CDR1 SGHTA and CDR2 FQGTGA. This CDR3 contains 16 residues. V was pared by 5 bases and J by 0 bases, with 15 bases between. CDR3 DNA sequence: TGTGCCAGCAGCGCGGGACTTGACTATAGCACAGATACGCAGTATTTT. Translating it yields CASSAGLDYSTDTQYF.

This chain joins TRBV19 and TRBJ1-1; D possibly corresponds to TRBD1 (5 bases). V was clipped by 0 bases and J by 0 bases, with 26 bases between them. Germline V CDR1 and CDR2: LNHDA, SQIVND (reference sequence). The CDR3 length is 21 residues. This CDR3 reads CASSIDLVPEGAAPMNTEAFF. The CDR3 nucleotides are TGTGCCAGTAGTATAGATCTCGTCCCGGAAGGGGCCGCCCCGATGAACACTGAAGCTTTCTTT.